The 24 T cell receptor beta chains below come from one sample, sequenced in a study of T-cell memory formation after mild COVID-19. Each CDR3 protein is one row after TCRdb ran MiXCR on the 5' RACE reads. The sample carries a few hundred thousand distinct CDR3 sequences, about 23% recorded once. The sample consisted of PBMCs or a T cell subset sorted from them (not recorded which). The receptors were sampled from an adult woman who had mild COVID-19 (a few samples of this study predate the infection). Cell type and time point are not known.

This clonotype was seen ten or more times. The J gene is TRBJ1-3, the V gene TRBV6-1; D call uncertain. The CDR3 is 15 residues long. The V end was cut by 0 bases, the J end by 0 bases, with 6 bases between. Germline V gives CDR1 MNHNS, CDR2 SASEGT. In DNA form, the CDR3 reads TGTGCCAGCAGTGAAGCCCCGAGCTCTGGAAACACCATATATTTT. Its translation: CASSEAPSSGNTIYF.

In nucleotides, the CDR3 is TGCGCCAGCAGCTTGGAGACAGGGGAAGATACGCAGTATTTT. This codes for CASSLETGEDTQYF. This rearrangement joins TRBV5-1 to TRBJ2-3; TRBD1 aligns across 8 bases. The V gene end was trimmed by 0 bases and the J gene end by 5 bases; junction bases not matched to a gene: 2. Germline-derived CDR1 and CDR2 are SGHRS and YFSETQ. The CDR3 is made up of 14 amino acids.

V gene TRBV7-3 combines with J gene TRBJ2-1, with TRBD2 matching 7 bases. The CDR3 is made up of 14 amino acids. Per the germline V gene, CDR1 is SGHTA and CDR2 is FQGTGA. Trimming at V came to 5 bases and at J to 5 bases, leaving 6 bases not matched to a gene. The DNA of the CDR3 is TGTGCCAGCAGCGAAGGCGGGGGAAACAATGAGCAGTTCTTC. Amino acids: CASSEGGGNNEQFF.

This clonotype was found a few times. The genes are TRBV5-1 and TRBJ2-2; D could derive from TRBD1 or TRBD2 (5 bases each). The CDR3 sequence is 14 residues long. V shed 7 bases and J shed 0 bases, with 10 bases lying between them. CDR1 and CDR2 from the germline V gene are SGHRS and YFSETQ. The CDR3 DNA follows: TGCGCCAGCGGGACGCCTGCGAACACCGGGGAGCTGTTTTTT. Its protein product is CASGTPANTGELFF.

V and J are TRBV27 and TRBJ2-2, with 7 bases that match TRBD2. The germline V gene encodes CDR1 MNHEY and CDR2 SMNVEV (reference sequence). Trimming removed 6 bases from V and 6 bases from J; junction bases left unmatched: 10. The CDR3 loop spans 15 amino acids. Here the CDR3 reads CASRTRGLVSGELFF. The CDR3 nucleotides are TGTGCCAGCAGGACCCGCGGACTAGTTTCCGGGGAGCTGTTTTTT.

In this sample, this clonotype turned up once. The chain carries TRBV5-4 and TRBJ2-7; either TRBD1 or TRBD2 may supply D (6 bases each). The germline CDR1 and CDR2 sequences are SGHNT and YYREEE (reference sequence). The V gene lost 2 bases and the J gene lost 5 bases, with 11 bases spanning the gap. The CDR3 has 13 residues. The CDR3 coding sequence is TGTGCCAGCAGCTTTCGGGGGCAGGACGAGCAGTACTTC. This codes for CASSFRGQDEQYF.

The V gene is TRBV7-3, the J gene TRBJ2-5, with D perhaps given as TRBD1 or TRBD2 (5 bases each). This CDR3 comprises 15 residues. Germline lookup yields CDR1 SGHTA and CDR2 FQGTGA. V was pared by 5 bases and J by 5 bases, with 18 bases between. CDR3 protein: CASSPGSLEGETQYF. The CDR3 DNA reads TGTGCCAGCAGCCCGGGGAGCTTAGAGGGGGAGACCCAGTACTTC.

The V and J genes are TRBV27 and TRBJ1-6; D gene uncertain. The CDR3 loop spans 15 amino acids. Germline values: CDR1 MNHEY, CDR2 SMNVEV (reference sequence). V lost 1 base and J lost 9, with 13 bases in between. CDR3 sequence: CASSLYRGGSSPLHF. The CDR3 coding sequence is TGTGCCAGCAGTTTATACCGGGGTGGGAGTTCACCCCTCCACTTT.

Concerning this clonotype: The junction departs from germline at one end; a sequencing error may be responsible. The V gene is TRBV19, the J gene TRBJ2-4; 7 bases line up with TRBD2. CDR1 is LNHDA, CDR2 SQIVND, per germline (reference sequence). The CDR3 is 13 residues long. The CDR3 nucleotides read TGTGCCAGTAGTATAGGGCTAGTGGGAGGGTCTAGCTTC. Residues: CASSIGLVGGSSF.

The V gene is TRBV19, the J gene TRBJ2-2; 13 bases agree with TRBD2. J gave up 7 bases and V 3 bases, and 5 bases lay outside the gene matches. From germline, CDR1 is LNHDA and CDR2 SQIVND (reference sequence). The CDR3 consists of 16 residues. In DNA form, the CDR3 reads TGTGCCAGTAGTATCAGGACTAGCGGGGGTATCGGGGAGCTGTTTTTT. Its protein product is CASSIRTSGGIGELFF.

This clonotype was seen at least ten times. The J gene is TRBJ1-3, the V gene TRBV7-2, with D possibly being TRBD1 (5 bases). From germline, CDR1 is SGHTA and CDR2 FQGNSA. This CDR3 contains 15 residues. V lost 5 bases and J lost 0, with 11 bases in between. The CDR3 sequence: CASSHGASSGNTIYF. The CDR3 coding sequence is TGTGCCAGCAGCCACGGGGCCAGCTCTGGAAACACCATATATTTT.

This clonotype was found a few times. The chain recombines TRBV27 with TRBJ2-7; TRBD1 might be the D (6 bases). This CDR3 comprises 18 residues. Trimming stripped 2 bases from V and 2 bases from J, with 22 bases between. The V gene's germline CDR1 is MNHEY and CDR2 SMNVEV (reference sequence). Here the CDR3 DNA reads TGTGCCAGCAGTTTACGCGCCAGGGGTGCCCAAGGTCCCTACGAGCAGTACTTC. It yields the protein CASSLRARGAQGPYEQYF.

The chain has TRBV15 and TRBJ2-2; no clear D gene. Germline V gene sequence: CDR1 LNHNV, CDR2 YYDKDF (reference sequence). The CDR3 runs to 15 residues. V shed 2 bases and J shed 6 bases, with 13 bases lying between them. CDR3 sequence (DNA): TGTGCCACCAGCAGACGCCTACTTTCGGCCGGGGAGCTGTTTTTT. Protein product: CATSRRLLSAGELFF. Drawing the rest from reference TRBV15 and TRBJ2-2, the complete variable domain is DAMVIQNPRYQVTQFGKPVTLSCSQTLNHNVMYWYQQKSSQAPKLLFHYYDKDFNNEADTPDNFQSRRPNTSFCFLDIRSPGLGDTAMYLCATSRRLLSAGELFFGEGSRLTVL.

This clonotype showed up just once. The rearrangement uses TRBV3-1 and TRBJ2-5; tentative D call: TRBD2 (5 bases). Between the trimmed V and J ends, which lost 4 bases and 4 bases, there was a span of 16 bases. Germline V gives CDR1 LGHDT, CDR2 YNNKEL (reference sequence). This CDR3 is 15 amino acids long. CDR3 DNA: TGTGCCAGCAGCCCCACATCCGGGAACTCAGAGACCCAGTACTTC. Translating it yields CASSPTSGNSETQYF.

This chain joins TRBV30 and TRBJ1-1; 8 positions agree with TRBD1. The CDR3 contains 12 residues. Trimming took 4 bases from V and 3 from J; bases not matched to a gene: 1. The germline CDR1 and CDR2 sequences are GTSNPN and SVGIG (reference sequence). CDR3 protein: CAWTGGHTEAFF. Written as DNA, the CDR3 is TGTGCCTGGACAGGGGGCCACACTGAAGCTTTCTTT.

This chain joins TRBV6-1 and TRBJ1-1; 8 bases match TRBD1. The CDR3 contains 15 residues. V lost 6 bases and J lost 1; bases outside the gene matches: 7. Germline V gene lookup returns CDR1 MNHNS and CDR2 SASEGT. The CDR3 loop reads CASSAQGTGNTEAFF. The CDR3, as DNA: TGTGCCAGCAGCGCACAGGGGACAGGGAACACTGAAGCTTTCTTT.

The rearrangement joins TRBV7-9 to TRBJ2-5; D remains unclear. V shed 2 bases and J shed 6 bases, with 4 bases lying between them. The CDR3 totals 11 residues. Germline lookup yields CDR1 SEHNR and CDR2 FQNEAQ (reference sequence). CDR3 in DNA: TGTGCCAGCAGCTTATTTCAGACCCAGTACTTC. Its protein is CASSLFQTQYF.

This chain connects TRBV7-9 to TRBJ1-1; D is perhaps TRBD1 (5 bases). Trimming shortened V by 2 bases and J by 6 bases, and 13 bases separated the two germline ends. This CDR3 has 14 amino acids. Germline loops: CDR1 SEHNR, CDR2 FQNEAQ (reference sequence). The CDR3 region is CASSLIRQFSEAFF. Here the CDR3 DNA reads TGTGCCAGCAGCTTAATAAGACAGTTTTCTGAAGCTTTCTTT.

This chain connects TRBV20-1 to TRBJ2-7; D remains unclear. The V gene's germline CDR1 is DFQATT and CDR2 SNEGSKA (reference sequence). Trimming pared 3 bases from V and 3 bases from J, leaving 6 bases between. The length of the CDR3 is 11 residues. The CDR3 protein is CSASGHYEQYF. The CDR3 DNA is TGCAGTGCTAGCGGCCACTACGAGCAGTACTTC.

The chain links TRBV4-1 to TRBJ1-1, with no clear D. CDR3 length: 13 residues. Germline loops: CDR1 MGHRA, CDR2 YSYEKL. V was trimmed by 1 base and J by 10 bases, leaving 13 bases between them. The CDR3 spells CASSQVGNRGAFF. The CDR3 DNA reads as TGCGCCAGCAGCCAAGTCGGCAATCGGGGAGCTTTCTTT.

The chain employs TRBV20-1 and TRBJ2-7, with D perhaps given as TRBD1 or TRBD2 (6 bases each). Deletions cut 3 bases from V and 6 bases from J, with 33 bases between. The germline CDR1 and CDR2 sequences are DFQATT and SNEGSKA (reference sequence). The CDR3 has 19 amino acids. The CDR3 nucleotides are TGCAGTGCTAGTCGGGGGCGAGGGGCACATCGACGAGGGGCTCTCGAGCAGTACTTC. Its translation: CSASRGRGAHRRGALEQYF.

In this sample, this clonotype turned up a few times. The chain joins TRBV4-1 to TRBJ2-1, with TRBD2 identical over 16 bases. The CDR3 is 18 amino acids. J lost 7 bases, V lost 4 bases, and 10 bases had no gene match. Per germline, CDR1 MGHRA and CDR2 YSYEKL. CDR3 sequence (DNA): TGCGCCAGCAGCCCCGGGACTAGCGGGGGGGCCGGAGATAATGAGCAGTTCTTC. Translating it yields CASSPGTSGGAGDNEQFF.

The table lists this clonotype with many counts. The rearrangement uses TRBV5-1 and TRBJ1-2; D ambiguous. Trimming shortened V by 0 bases and J by 0 bases, and 6 bases separated the two germline ends. Germline V CDR1 and CDR2: SGHRS, YFSETQ. This CDR3 comprises 14 residues. The DNA of the CDR3 is TGCGCCAGCAGCTTGGAACTGACTAACTATGGCTACACCTTC. Its translation: CASSLELTNYGYTF.

The chain combines TRBV27 with TRBJ2-7; possibly TRBD2 for D (6 bases). From germline, CDR1 is MNHEY and CDR2 SMNVEV (reference sequence). The CDR3 has 15 residues. With 6 bases removed from V and 4 bases from J, the gap between germline ends came to 19 bases. CDR3 bases: TGTGCCAGCAGGCGGGGCAATCTCTATCCGTACGAGCAGTACTTC. It yields the protein CASRRGNLYPYEQYF.